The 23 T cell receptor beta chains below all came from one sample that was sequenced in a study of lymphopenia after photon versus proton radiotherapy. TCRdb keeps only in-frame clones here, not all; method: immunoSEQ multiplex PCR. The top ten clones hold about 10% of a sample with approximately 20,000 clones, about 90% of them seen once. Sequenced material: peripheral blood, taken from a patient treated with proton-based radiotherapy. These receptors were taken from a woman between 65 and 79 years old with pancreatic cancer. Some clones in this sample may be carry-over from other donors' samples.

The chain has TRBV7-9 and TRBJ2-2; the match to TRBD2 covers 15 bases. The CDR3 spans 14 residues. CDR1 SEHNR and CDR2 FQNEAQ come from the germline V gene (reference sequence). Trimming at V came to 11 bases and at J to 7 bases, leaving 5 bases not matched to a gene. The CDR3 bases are TGTGCCGGCGGGACTAGCGGGAGGATCGGGGAGCTGTTTTTT. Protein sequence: CAGGTSGRIGELFF.

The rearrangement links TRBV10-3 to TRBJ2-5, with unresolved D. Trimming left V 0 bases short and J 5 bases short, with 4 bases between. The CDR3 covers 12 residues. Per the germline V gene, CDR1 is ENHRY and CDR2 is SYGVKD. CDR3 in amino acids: CAISESGETQYF. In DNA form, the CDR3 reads TGTGCCATCAGTGAGTCTGGTGAGACCCAGTACTTC.

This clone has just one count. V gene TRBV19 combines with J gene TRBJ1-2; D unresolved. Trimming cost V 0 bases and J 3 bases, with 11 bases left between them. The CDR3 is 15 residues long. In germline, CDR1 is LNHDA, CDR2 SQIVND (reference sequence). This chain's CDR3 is CASSIDLEQYYGYTF. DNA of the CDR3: TGTGCCAGTAGTATAGATCTGGAACAGTACTATGGCTACACCTTC. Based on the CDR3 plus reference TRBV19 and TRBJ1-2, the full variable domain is DGGITQSPKYLFRKEGQNVTLSCEQNLNHDAMYWYRQDPGQGLRLIYYSQIVNDFQKGDIAEGYSVSREKKESFPLTVTSAQKNPTAFYLCASSIDLEQYYGYTFGSGTRLTVV.

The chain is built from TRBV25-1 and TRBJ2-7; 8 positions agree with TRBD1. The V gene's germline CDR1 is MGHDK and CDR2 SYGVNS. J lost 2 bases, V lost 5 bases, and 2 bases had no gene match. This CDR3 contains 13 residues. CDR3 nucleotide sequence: TGTGCCAGCAGTTACAGGGGGGCCTACGAGCAGTACTTC. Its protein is CASSYRGAYEQYF.

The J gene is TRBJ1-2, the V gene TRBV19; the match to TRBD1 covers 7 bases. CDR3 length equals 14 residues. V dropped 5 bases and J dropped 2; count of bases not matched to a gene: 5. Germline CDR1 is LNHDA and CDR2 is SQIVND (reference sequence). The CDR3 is CASSFGTENYGYTF. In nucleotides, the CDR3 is TGTGCCAGTAGTTTCGGGACAGAGAACTATGGCTACACCTTC.

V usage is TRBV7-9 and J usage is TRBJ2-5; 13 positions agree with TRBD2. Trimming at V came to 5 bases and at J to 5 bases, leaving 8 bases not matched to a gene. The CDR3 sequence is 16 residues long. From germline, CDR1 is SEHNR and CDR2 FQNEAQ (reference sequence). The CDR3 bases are TGTGCCAGCAGCCCCCGGACTAGCGGGAGTTGGGAGACCCAGTACTTC. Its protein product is CASSPRTSGSWETQYF. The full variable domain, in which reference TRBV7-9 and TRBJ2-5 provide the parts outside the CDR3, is DTGVSQNPRHKITKRGQNVTFRCDPISEHNRLYWYRQTLGQGPEFLTYFQNEAQLEKSRLLSDRFSAERPKGSFSTLEIQRTEQGDSAMYLCASSPRTSGSWETQYFGPGTRLLVL.

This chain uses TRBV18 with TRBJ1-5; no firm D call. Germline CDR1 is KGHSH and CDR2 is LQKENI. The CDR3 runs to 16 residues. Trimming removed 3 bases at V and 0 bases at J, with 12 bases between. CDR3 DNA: TGTGCCAGCTCACCCACTGCGGGGTATAGCAATCAGCCCCAGCATTTT. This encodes CASSPTAGYSNQPQHF.

Here the CDR3 reads CASSPQTSGTYNEQFF. Written as DNA, the CDR3 is TGCGCCAGCAGCCCACAAACTAGCGGGACTTACAATGAGCAGTTCTTC. J is TRBJ2-1 and V is TRBV4-1; 10 nucleotides agree with TRBD2. V was clipped by 4 bases and J by 4 bases; unmatched bases: 7. Germline lookup yields CDR1 MGHRA and CDR2 YSYEKL. CDR3 length equals 16 residues.

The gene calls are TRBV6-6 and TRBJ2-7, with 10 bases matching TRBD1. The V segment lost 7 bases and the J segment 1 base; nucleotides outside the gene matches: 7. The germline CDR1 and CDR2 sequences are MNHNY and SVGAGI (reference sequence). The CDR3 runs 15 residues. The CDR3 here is CASKGGQGESYEQYF. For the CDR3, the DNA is TGTGCCAGCAAGGGAGGACAGGGGGAGTCCTACGAGCAGTACTTC.

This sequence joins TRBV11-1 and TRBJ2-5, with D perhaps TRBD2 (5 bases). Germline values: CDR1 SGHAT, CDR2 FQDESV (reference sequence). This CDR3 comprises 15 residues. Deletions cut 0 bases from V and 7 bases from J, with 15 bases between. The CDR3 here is CASSLAGIPTGTQYF. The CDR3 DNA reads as TGTGCCAGCAGCTTAGCCGGGATCCCCACGGGGACCCAGTACTTC.

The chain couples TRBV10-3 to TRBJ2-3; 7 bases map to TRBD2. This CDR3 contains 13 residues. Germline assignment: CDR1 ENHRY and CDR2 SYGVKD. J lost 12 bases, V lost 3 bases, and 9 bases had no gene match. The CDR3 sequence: CAISEGEWEGQYF. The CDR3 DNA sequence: TGTGCCATCAGTGAAGGGGAGTGGGAGGGACAGTATTTT.

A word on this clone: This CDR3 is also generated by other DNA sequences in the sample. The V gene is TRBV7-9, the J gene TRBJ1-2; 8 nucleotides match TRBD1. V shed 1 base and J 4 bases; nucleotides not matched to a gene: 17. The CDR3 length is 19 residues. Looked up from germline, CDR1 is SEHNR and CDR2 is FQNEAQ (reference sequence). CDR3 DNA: TGTGCCAGCAGCTTAGTTGGGCAGGGGCAGGGGGCTATAAGCTATGGCTACACCTTC. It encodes CASSLVGQGQGAISYGYTF.

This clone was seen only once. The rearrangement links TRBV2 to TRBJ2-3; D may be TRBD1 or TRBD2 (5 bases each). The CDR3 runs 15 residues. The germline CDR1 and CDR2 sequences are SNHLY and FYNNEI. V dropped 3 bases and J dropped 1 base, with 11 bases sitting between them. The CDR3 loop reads CASSEWDVGTDTQYF. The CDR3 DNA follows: TGTGCCAGCAGTGAGTGGGACGTGGGCACAGATACGCAGTATTTT. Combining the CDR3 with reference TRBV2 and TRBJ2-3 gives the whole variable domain EPEVTQTPSHQVTQMGQEVILRCVPISNHLYFYWYRQILGQKVEFLVSFYNNEISEKSEIFDDQFSVERPDGSNFTLKIRSTKLEDSAMYFCASSEWDVGTDTQYFGPGTRLTVL.

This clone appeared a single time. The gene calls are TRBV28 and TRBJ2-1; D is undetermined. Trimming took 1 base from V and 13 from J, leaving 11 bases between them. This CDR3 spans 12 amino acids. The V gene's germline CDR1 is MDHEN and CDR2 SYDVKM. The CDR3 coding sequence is TGTGCCAGCAGTTTATTAAACCCCCCCCAGTTCTTC. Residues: CASSLLNPPQFF.

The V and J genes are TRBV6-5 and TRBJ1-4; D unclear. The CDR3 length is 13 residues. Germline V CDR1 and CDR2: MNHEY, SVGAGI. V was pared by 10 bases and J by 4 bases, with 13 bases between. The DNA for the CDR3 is TGTGCCATCAAACAGCCGGATAATGAAAAACTGTTTTTT. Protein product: CAIKQPDNEKLFF.

The CDR3 nucleotides are TGTGCCAGCAGCTTGGACAGGGCGACCGGGGAGCTGTTTTTT. This sequence encodes CASSLDRATGELFF. The V gene is TRBV7-2, the J gene TRBJ2-2; 8 bases align to TRBD1. The germline V gene encodes CDR1 SGHTA and CDR2 FQGNSA. Trimming removed 3 bases from V and 5 bases from J; junction bases left unmatched: 2. This CDR3 comprises 14 residues.

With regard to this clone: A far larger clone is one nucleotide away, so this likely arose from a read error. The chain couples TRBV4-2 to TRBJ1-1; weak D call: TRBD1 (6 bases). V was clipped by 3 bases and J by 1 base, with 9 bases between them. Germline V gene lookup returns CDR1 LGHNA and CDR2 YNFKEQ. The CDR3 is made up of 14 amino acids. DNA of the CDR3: TGTGCCAGCAGCCATCGGACAGAGAACACTGAAGCTTTCTTT. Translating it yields CASSHRTENTEAFF.

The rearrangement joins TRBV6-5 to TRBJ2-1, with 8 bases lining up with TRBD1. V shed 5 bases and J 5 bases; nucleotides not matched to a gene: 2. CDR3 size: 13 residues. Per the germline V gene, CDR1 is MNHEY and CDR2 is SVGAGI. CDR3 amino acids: CASSPDRDNEQFF. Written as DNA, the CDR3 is TGTGCCAGCAGTCCGGACAGGGACAATGAGCAGTTCTTC.

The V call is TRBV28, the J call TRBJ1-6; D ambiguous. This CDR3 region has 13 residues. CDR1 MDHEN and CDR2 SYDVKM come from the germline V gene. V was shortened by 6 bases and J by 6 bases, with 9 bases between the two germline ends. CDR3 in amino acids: CASRNSLNSPLHF. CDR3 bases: TGTGCCAGCAGGAACAGCCTTAATTCACCCCTCCACTTT.

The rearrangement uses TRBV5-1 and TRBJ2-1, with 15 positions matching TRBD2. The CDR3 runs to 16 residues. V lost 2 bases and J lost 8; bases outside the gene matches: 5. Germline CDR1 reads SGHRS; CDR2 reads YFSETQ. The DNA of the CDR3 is TGCGCCAGCAGCTTAGTTGGACTAGCGGGAGGGCATGAGCAGTTCTTC. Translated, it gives CASSLVGLAGGHEQFF.

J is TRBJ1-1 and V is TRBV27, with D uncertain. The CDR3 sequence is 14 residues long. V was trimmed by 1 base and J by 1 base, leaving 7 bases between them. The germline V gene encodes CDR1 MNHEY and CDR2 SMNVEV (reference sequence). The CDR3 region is CASSLWAENTEAFF. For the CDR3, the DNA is TGTGCCAGCAGTTTATGGGCGGAGAACACTGAAGCTTTCTTT.

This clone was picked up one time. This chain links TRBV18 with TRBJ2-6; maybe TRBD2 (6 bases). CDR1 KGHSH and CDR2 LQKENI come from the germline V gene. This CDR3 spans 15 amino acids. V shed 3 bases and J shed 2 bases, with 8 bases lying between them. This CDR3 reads CASSPGLTGANVLTF. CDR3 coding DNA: TGTGCCAGCTCACCGGGACTGACTGGGGCCAACGTCCTGACTTTC.

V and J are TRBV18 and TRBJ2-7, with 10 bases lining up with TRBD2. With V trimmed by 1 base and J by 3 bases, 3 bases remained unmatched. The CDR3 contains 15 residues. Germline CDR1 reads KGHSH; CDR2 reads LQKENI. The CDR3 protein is CASSPLAGGIYEQYF. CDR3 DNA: TGTGCCAGCTCACCACTAGCGGGAGGCATCTACGAGCAGTACTTC.